This is a list of T cell receptor beta chains from one sample in a study of cytomegalovirus exposure and HLA in healthy donors. TCRdb keeps only in-frame clones here, not all; method: immunoSEQ multiplex PCR. The sample has roughly 100,000 clones, around 79% seen once. The sequencing sample was made of PBMCs. The receptors shown here come from a man aged 60 to 75 in good health and CMV-seronegative. CDR3s include the opening cysteine and the closing phenylalanine or tryptophan. The order of the fields is J gene, V gene, D gene, clone size, CDR3 DNA, CDR3 protein. A D gene is named only where the DNA matches it firmly. The size entry is marked missing in some rows and otherwise reads once, few, many or a size class.

TRBJ2-1	TRBV9	-	-	TGTGCCAGCAGCGTAGAGTCCAGGCCCTCCTACAATGAGCAGTTCTTC	CASSVESRPSYNEQFF
TRBJ2-7	TRBV5-1	TRBD1	few	TGCGCCAGCAGCTTGGGACAGGGGTTCTACGGGCAGTACTTC	CASSLGQGFYGQYF
TRBJ1-2	TRBV7-8	TRBD1	few	TGTGCCACCAGCCCAGGGACGGGACAGCTATTAAACTATGGCCACACCTTC	CATSPGTGQLLNYGHTF
TRBJ1-1	TRBV4-2	-	-	TGTGCCAGCAGCGCCCAGGTAAACACTGAAGCTTTCTTT	CASSAQVNTEAFF
TRBJ1-1	TRBV6-5	TRBD1	once	TGTGCCAGCAGTCCTCCCAGGGGGGCAGGGTCTGAAGCTTTCTTT	CASSPPRGAGSEAFF
TRBJ1-1	TRBV7-9	-	-	TGTGCCAGCAGCTTAGCGGTAGTGAACACTGAAGCTTTCTTT	CASSLAVVNTEAFF
TRBJ2-5	TRBV5-1	TRBD2	few	TGCGCCAGCAGCTTGGACGGGGGGGTGGAGACCCAGTACTTC	CASSLDGGVETQYF
TRBJ1-5	TRBV6-6	-	-	TGTGCCAGCAGTTACTCGAGGGTCGCCAATCAGCCCCAGCATTTT	CASSYSRVANQPQHF
TRBJ1-2	TRBV4-3	-	-	TGCGCCAGCAGCCAACGGGACAAATTCTATGGCTACACCTTC	CASSQRDKFYGYTF
TRBJ2-5	TRBV7-2	-	-	TGTGCCAGCAGGCCCCCTAGCGATCAAGGGACCCAGTACTTC	CASRPPSDQGTQYF
TRBJ1-6	TRBV4-2	-	-	TGTGCCAGCAGCCAAGGGAGAAGGGGTTCACCCCTCCACTTT	CASSQGRRGSPLHF
TRBJ1-3	TRBV28	-	-	TGTGCCAGCAGCCCCCCCGGGACACCCGGGGAAAACACCATATATTTT	CASSPPGTPGENTIYF
TRBJ2-7	TRBV18	TRBD1	-	TGTGCCAGCTCACCACCAGGACAGGGGGACTCCTCCTACGAGCAGTACTTC	CASSPPGQGDSSYEQYF
TRBJ2-2	TRBV29-1	TRBD1	-	TGCAGCGTTCTCCCGGGACAGGGGGTCACTGGGGAGCTGTTTTTT	CSVLPGQGVTGELFF
TRBJ1-5	TRBV4-2	-	-	TGTGCCAGCAGCCCTGAGGGGGGGTACAATCAGCCCCAGCATTTT	CASSPEGGYNQPQHF